The 16 T cell receptor beta chains reported below all come from one sample, sequenced in a study of shared clonotypes between healthy human individuals. Here immunoSEQ multiplex PCR was the method, and the copy in TCRdb shows in-frame clones only, minus some. The sample yields about 2.3 million clones, 92% seen once. Sequences were obtained from naive CD4+ T cells from PBMCs. Stated subset: CD45RA+ positively selected. These receptor sequences come from a man aged 18-30 years in good health. Some clones in this sample may be carry-over from other donors' samples.

This chain uses TRBV7-2 with TRBJ1-3, with D maybe TRBD1 (5 bases). The germline V and J ends were trimmed by 1 base and 1 base, with 14 bases remaining between them. Germline V gene data show CDR1 as SGHTA and CDR2 as FQGNSA. The CDR3 runs 17 residues. The chain's CDR3 is CASSLVTGLDSGNTIYF. The CDR3 DNA is TGTGCCAGCAGCTTAGTGACGGGGCTTGATTCTGGAAACACCATATATTTT.

This sequence joins TRBV7-9 and TRBJ1-5, with 9 bases aligning to TRBD1. Germline V gene data show CDR1 as SEHNR and CDR2 as FQNEAQ (reference sequence). CDR3 length: 16 amino acids. V lost 3 bases and J lost 2; bases outside the gene matches: 5. The CDR3 loop is CASSLGTGRGNQPQHF. The CDR3 bases are TGTGCCAGCAGCTTGGGGACAGGGCGAGGCAATCAGCCCCAGCATTTT.

A word on this clone: The sample contains more than one DNA sequence encoding this CDR3. The rearrangement joins TRBV2 to TRBJ2-5; 10 nucleotides match TRBD1. J was trimmed by 5 bases and V by 6 bases; bases with no gene match: 3. The CDR3 covers 13 residues. CDR1 and CDR2 (germline): SNHLY, FYNNEI. CDR3 sequence reads: CASSTGQGETQYF. DNA for the CDR3: TGTGCCAGCAGCACGGGACAGGGGGAGACCCAGTACTTC.

J is TRBJ2-7 and V is TRBV29-1, with TRBD2 identical over 7 bases. From germline, CDR1 is SQVTM and CDR2 ANQGSEA. The CDR3 is made up of 13 amino acids. Trimming at V came to 7 bases and at J to 2 bases, leaving 8 bases not matched to a gene. The CDR3 protein is CSARTRLTYEQYF. In nucleotides, the CDR3 is TGCAGCGCCCGGACTAGGCTTACCTACGAGCAGTACTTC.

The rearrangement links TRBV19 to TRBJ2-1; D is possibly TRBD1 (6 bases). CDR3 length equals 13 residues. Per the germline V gene, CDR1 is LNHDA and CDR2 is SQIVND (reference sequence). V was shortened by 5 bases and J by 6 bases, with 11 bases between the two germline ends. CDR3 amino acids: CASSVWGLNEQFF. CDR3 nucleotides: TGTGCCAGTAGTGTTTGGGGGCTCAATGAGCAGTTCTTC. Full variable domain (remainder filled in from reference TRBV19 and TRBJ2-1): DGGITQSPKYLFRKEGQNVTLSCEQNLNHDAMYWYRQDPGQGLRLIYYSQIVNDFQKGDIAEGYSVSREKKESFPLTVTSAQKNPTAFYLCASSVWGLNEQFFGPGTRLTVL.

The J gene is TRBJ2-3, the V gene TRBV2; no definite D call. This CDR3 spans 15 amino acids. Trimming pared 4 bases from V and 1 base from J, leaving 12 bases between. Germline values: CDR1 SNHLY, CDR2 FYNNEI. CDR3 in DNA: TGTGCCAGCAGTGGTCTTAGAGGAGGCACAGATACGCAGTATTTT. Protein product: CASSGLRGGTDTQYF. The full variable domain, with the rest looked up from reference TRBV2 and TRBJ2-3, is EPEVTQTPSHQVTQMGQEVILRCVPISNHLYFYWYRQILGQKVEFLVSFYNNEISEKSEIFDDQFSVERPDGSNFTLKIRSTKLEDSAMYFCASSGLRGGTDTQYFGPGTRLTVL.

This chain links TRBV7-8 with TRBJ2-1; tentative D call: TRBD1 (7 bases). The germline gives CDR1 SGHVS, CDR2 FQNEAQ. The CDR3 runs 14 residues. Trimming pared 5 bases from V and 7 bases from J, leaving 15 bases between. The CDR3 nucleotides read TGTGCCAGCAGCCCAGGGGGGCTCCAGAATGAGCAGTTCTTC. Translated, it gives CASSPGGLQNEQFF.

The rearrangement uses TRBV15 and TRBJ1-5, with 7 nucleotides matching TRBD1. The length of the CDR3 is 18 residues. Germline V gene lookup returns CDR1 LNHNV and CDR2 YYDKDF (reference sequence). With V trimmed by 0 bases and J by 1 base, 9 bases remained unmatched. The chain's CDR3 is CATSRDLAGGRSNQPQHF. CDR3 nucleotides: TGTGCCACCAGCAGAGATTTGGCAGGGGGAAGGAGCAATCAGCCCCAGCATTTT.

The chain employs TRBV28 and TRBJ1-2; 8 positions agree with TRBD1. CDR3 size: 17 residues. After removal of 4 bases from V and 4 bases from J, the junction contained 14 bases not matched to a gene. Germline CDR1 is MDHEN and CDR2 is SYDVKM. In nucleotides, the CDR3 is TGTGCCAGCAGTTCCCTCAGGGGGCGAGGGGTGAGCTATGGCTACACCTTC. Protein: CASSSLRGRGVSYGYTF.

The chain's CDR3 is CASSQPGGAQETQYF. The CDR3 bases are TGTGCCAGCAGCCAGCCCGGCGGAGCCCAAGAGACCCAGTACTTC. This rearrangement joins TRBV9 to TRBJ2-5, with no clear D. The CDR3 totals 15 residues. Germline V gene lookup returns CDR1 SGDLS and CDR2 YYNGEE. V was shortened by 4 bases and J by 1 base, with 14 bases between the two germline ends.

This clone was picked up one time. This CDR3 is also generated by other DNA sequences in the sample. DNA of the CDR3: TGTGCCACCAGCAGAGGAAACAATGAGCAGTTCTTC. As protein: CATSRGNNEQFF. V usage is TRBV15 and J usage is TRBJ2-1; D remains ambiguous. CDR1 and CDR2 (germline): LNHNV, YYDKDF (reference sequence). Trimming removed 1 base from V and 5 bases from J, with 3 bases in between. The CDR3 spans 12 residues.

This clone was seen more than once but under ten times. The sample carries other DNA sequences with the same CDR3. V gene TRBV18 combines with J gene TRBJ1-5; tentative D call: TRBD1 (5 bases). CDR3 length equals 14 residues. Trimming removed 3 bases at V and 2 bases at J, with 8 bases between. The germline CDR1 and CDR2 sequences are KGHSH and LQKENI. The CDR3 spells CASSPSGGNQPQHF. As DNA, the CDR3 is TGTGCCAGCTCACCCTCGGGGGGCAATCAGCCCCAGCATTTT.

The chain is built from TRBV7-3 and TRBJ2-5; 9 bases match TRBD2. This CDR3 has 12 amino acids. V dropped 7 bases and J dropped 5; count of bases not matched to a gene: 2. Germline CDR1 and CDR2: SGHTA and FQGTGA. CDR3: CASNSGGETQYF. CDR3 DNA: TGTGCCAGCAACAGCGGGGGGGAGACCCAGTACTTC.

The chain links TRBV5-1 to TRBJ2-1; D tentatively reads TRBD1 or TRBD2 (5 bases each). The CDR3 loop spans 14 amino acids. Germline CDR1 and CDR2: SGHRS and YFSETQ. V lost 2 bases and J 5 bases, leaving 11 bases between the germline ends. The CDR3 protein is CASSFPGRDNEQFF. The CDR3 DNA is TGCGCCAGCAGCTTTCCGGGACGGGACAATGAGCAGTTCTTC.

The rearrangement links TRBV9 to TRBJ2-1, with TRBD2 matching 8 bases. J lost 2 bases, V lost 2 bases, and 6 bases had no gene match. The CDR3 consists of 16 residues. From germline, CDR1 is SGDLS and CDR2 YYNGEE. CDR3 region: CASSVKRENPYNEQFF. The CDR3 region has the DNA TGTGCCAGCAGCGTTAAGCGGGAGAACCCCTACAATGAGCAGTTCTTC.

In its sample, this clone was seen once. The rearrangement joins TRBV5-1 to TRBJ2-3; the match to TRBD2 covers 10 bases. In germline, CDR1 is SGHRS, CDR2 YFSETQ. The CDR3 consists of 16 residues. Trimming at V came to 0 bases and at J to 5 bases, leaving 6 bases not matched to a gene. CDR3 DNA sequence: TGCGCCAGCAGCTTGGGACTAGCGGGCGACGTAGATACGCAGTATTTT. Amino acids: CASSLGLAGDVDTQYF.